The 16 T cell receptor beta chains below all came from one sample that was sequenced in a study of T cells after yellow fever vaccination (dated by TCRdb to the late 2010s). The treatment or condition label corresponds to: live attenuated yellow fever vaccine strain. The library was prepared using 5' RACE. This sample was sequenced with an Illumina HiSeq 2500. TCRdb trimmed the raw reads at Q25, called clones with MiXCR and kept productive beta chains. Each record represents a unique CDR3 protein, reported with the most common genes and DNA among its rows. The sample yields a few hundred thousand distinct CDR3 sequences; roughly 7% were counted once. Together, the top ten hold 15% to 20% of the sample. The sequenced sample was PBMCs, obtained around 45 days after the first yellow fever vaccination. Receptors originate from a man younger than 35 who received the YFV17D yellow fever vaccine.

This clonotype was found a few times. The chain has TRBV5-4 and TRBJ2-5, with a possible D match to TRBD2 (7 bases). CDR1 SGHNT and CDR2 YYREEE come from the germline V gene (reference sequence). The CDR3 is 15 residues long. V lost 4 bases and J 2 bases, leaving 15 bases between the germline ends. CDR3 bases: TGTGCCAGCAGCCTACAGGGACTAACGCAAGAGACCCAGTACTTC. Its translation: CASSLQGLTQETQYF.

This clonotype was counted many times. V gene TRBV6-4 combines with J gene TRBJ2-3; D not resolved. This CDR3 has 13 amino acids. Trimming removed 4 bases from V and 3 bases from J, with 8 bases in between. Germline-derived CDR1 and CDR2 are MRHNA and SNTAGT. In DNA, the CDR3 is TGTGCCAGCAGTGGGAACCCAACAGATACGCAGTATTTT. This gives the protein CASSGNPTDTQYF.

This clonotype was seen only a few times. The rearrangement links TRBV9 to TRBJ2-1; 11 bases fit TRBD2. The trim removed 2 bases at V and 1 base at J, leaving 2 bases unmatched. CDR1 and CDR2 (germline): SGDLS, YYNGEE. CDR3 size: 16 residues. The CDR3 nucleotides are TGTGCCAGCAGCGTGATAGCGGGGGGGTCCTACAATGAGCAGTTCTTC. This sequence encodes CASSVIAGGSYNEQFF.

This clonotype appeared a few times. V is TRBV5-1 and J is TRBJ2-7; 9 nucleotides match TRBD1. V trimming: 4 bases; J trimming: 5 bases; junction bases outside the gene matches: 13. Germline CDR1 SGHRS, CDR2 YFSETQ. The CDR3 runs 16 residues. The CDR3 spells CASSPRGPGTGNEQYF. The CDR3 DNA reads as TGCGCCAGCAGCCCAAGGGGTCCCGGGACAGGGAACGAGCAGTACTTC.

The V gene is TRBV6-5, the J gene TRBJ2-1, with 11 bases fitting TRBD2. J gave up 10 bases and V 4 bases, and 12 bases lay outside the gene matches. Germline V lookup: CDR1 MNHEY, CDR2 SVGAGI. This CDR3 comprises 16 residues. Written as DNA, the CDR3 is TGTGCCAGCAGTTCCGTATGGACTAGCGGGCGCTCCGAGCAGTTCTTC. It translates to CASSSVWTSGRSEQFF.

This clonotype was seen a handful of times. The V gene is TRBV19, the J gene TRBJ1-1, with unresolved D. The CDR3 covers 12 residues. CDR1 LNHDA and CDR2 SQIVND come from the germline V gene (reference sequence). Trimming removed 10 bases from V and 6 bases from J, with 15 bases in between. CDR3 in amino acids: CATSVGWAEAFF. The CDR3 DNA is TGTGCCACGTCGGTGGGATGGGCTGAAGCTTTCTTT.

This clonotype was counted only a few times. V is TRBV19 and J is TRBJ1-1; D perhaps matches TRBD1 (6 bases). The germline CDR1 and CDR2 sequences are LNHDA and SQIVND (reference sequence). The CDR3 covers 15 residues. The V and J ends lost 7 bases and 0 bases respectively, with 15 bases between them. The CDR3 spells CASTDRGRLNTEAFF. The CDR3, as DNA: TGTGCCAGTACCGACCGGGGGCGACTGAACACTGAAGCTTTCTTT. Full variable domain (rest looked up from reference TRBV19 and TRBJ1-1): DGGITQSPKYLFRKEGQNVTLSCEQNLNHDAMYWYRQDPGQGLRLIYYSQIVNDFQKGDIAEGYSVSREKKESFPLTVTSAQKNPTAFYLCASTDRGRLNTEAFFGQGTRLTVV.

The V call is TRBV6-1, the J call TRBJ2-4; a possible D gene is TRBD2 (6 bases). V lost 3 bases, J lost 7 bases, and 16 bases lay in between. Germline lookup yields CDR1 MNHNS and CDR2 SASEGT. The CDR3 runs 15 residues. CDR3: CASSEGWAGWNIQYF. CDR3 sequence (DNA): TGTGCCAGCAGTGAGGGGTGGGCGGGGTGGAACATTCAGTACTTC.

This chain connects TRBV7-2 to TRBJ2-3; the D gene is possibly TRBD1 (6 bases). This CDR3 is 13 amino acids long. Trimming pared 2 bases from V and 14 bases from J, leaving 17 bases between. Per the germline V gene, CDR1 is SGHTA and CDR2 is FQGNSA. The CDR3 is CASSLSSRSGVYF. The CDR3 bases are TGTGCCAGCAGCTTATCCTCCCGTTCAGGGGTGTATTTT.

The table lists this clonotype with a few counts. V usage is TRBV5-1 and J usage is TRBJ2-1; D is unclear. Germline loops: CDR1 SGHRS, CDR2 YFSETQ. This CDR3 comprises 15 residues. The V gene lost 7 bases and the J gene lost 0 bases, with 14 bases spanning the gap. The CDR3 region is CASARATYSYNEQFF. Written as DNA, the CDR3 is TGCGCCAGCGCTAGGGCCACATACTCCTACAATGAGCAGTTCTTC.

The rearrangement links TRBV19 to TRBJ1-2; no reliable D call. In germline, CDR1 is LNHDA, CDR2 SQIVND (reference sequence). The CDR3 has 14 residues. Trimming removed 4 bases from V and 4 bases from J, with 13 bases in between. In nucleotides, the CDR3 is TGTGCCAGTAGTAGTGATACACAGTTCTATGGCTACACCTTC. Translated, it gives CASSSDTQFYGYTF.

This clonotype was counted between two and nine times. This chain links TRBV7-2 with TRBJ2-2; TRBD2 might be the D (6 bases). Trimming shortened V by 6 bases and J by 6 bases, and 17 bases separated the two germline ends. CDR1 and CDR2 (germline): SGHTA, FQGNSA. This CDR3 is 15 amino acids long. The CDR3 spells CASSFLPGLPGELFF. In DNA form, the CDR3 reads TGTGCCAGCAGTTTCCTACCGGGACTCCCCGGGGAGCTGTTTTTT. The variable domain in full, with the rest retrieved from reference TRBV7-2 and TRBJ2-2, is GAGVSQSPSNKVTEKGKDVELRCDPISGHTALYWYRQSLGQGLEFLIYFQGNSAPDKSGLPSDRFSAERTGGSVSTLTIQRTQQEDSAVYLCASSFLPGLPGELFFGEGSRLTVL.

The chain is built from TRBV2 and TRBJ1-2; D perhaps matches TRBD1 (5 bases). Germline lookup yields CDR1 SNHLY and CDR2 FYNNEI. Trimming shortened V by 5 bases and J by 0 bases, and 10 bases separated the two germline ends. The CDR3 contains 14 residues. DNA of the CDR3: TGTGCCAGCAGTCAGGAAGGGGCTAACTATGGCTACACCTTC. This encodes CASSQEGANYGYTF.

This clonotype was seen ten or more times. This chain uses TRBV4-2 with TRBJ2-2; 8 bases are a match to TRBD1. The junction had 5 bases not matched to a gene; V was cut back by 1 base and J by 1 base. The CDR3 loop spans 17 amino acids. CDR1 is LGHNA, CDR2 YNFKEQ, per germline. CDR3 amino acids: CASSQVRTGKNTGELFF. The DNA for the CDR3 is TGTGCCAGCAGCCAAGTACGGACAGGGAAGAACACCGGGGAGCTGTTTTTT.

This sequence joins TRBV29-1 and TRBJ2-1, with 8 nucleotides matching TRBD1. The V gene's germline CDR1 is SQVTM and CDR2 ANQGSEA. V was clipped by 4 bases and J by 6 bases; unmatched bases: 5. The length of the CDR3 is 13 residues. This CDR3 reads CSVGAGGPNEQFF. CDR3 nucleotides: TGCAGCGTTGGGGCAGGGGGCCCCAATGAGCAGTTCTTC.

The table lists this clonotype with a few counts. This rearrangement joins TRBV27 to TRBJ2-3; D is perhaps TRBD1 (6 bases). Germline-derived CDR1 and CDR2 are MNHEY and SMNVEV (reference sequence). The V end lost 0 bases, the J end lost 4 bases, and 11 bases lay between the germline ends. CDR3 length: 15 amino acids. The CDR3 spells CASSLSQGRADTQYF. As DNA, the CDR3 is TGTGCCAGCAGTTTATCTCAGGGGCGCGCAGATACGCAGTATTTT.